A single sample gave rise to the 19 T cell receptor beta chains below, sequenced in a study of blood T cells in healthy people across ages. The authors ran a second PCR of 7 to 11 cycles using a sample-barcoded 5' primer and a J-beta primer mix. TCRdb independently ran MiXCR on the 5' RACE reads; one entry per CDR3 protein. The data contain 1.8 million or so distinct CDR3 sequences, about two fifths of them seen just once; the ten biggest clones take up under 30%. The sample taken for sequencing was blood. The source of these receptors is a human donor in good health.

This clonotype has only a few counts. The CDR3 protein is CASSQDQSTDTQYF. The CDR3 coding sequence is TGCGCCAGCAGCCAAGATCAAAGTACAGATACGCAGTATTTT. The V and J genes are TRBV4-3 and TRBJ2-3; D not certain. The CDR3 runs 14 residues. The ends were cut back, 0 bases at V and 3 bases at J, with 7 bases in the middle. The germline V gene encodes CDR1 LGHNA and CDR2 YSLEER.

The chain has TRBV29-1 and TRBJ2-4, with D perhaps matching TRBD1 (5 bases). The J call is uncertain, as TRBJ2-7 better fits the DNA end. From germline, CDR1 is SQVTM and CDR2 ANQGSEA. The CDR3 is 13 amino acids. DNA of the CDR3: TGCAGCGTTGAAGGGGGTTGGGGCGACGAGCAGTACTTC. It is translated as CSVEGGWGDEQYF.

This clonotype was counted at least ten times. At one of its ends the junction is not consistent with the germline gene, which may arise from a read error. The gene calls are TRBV9 and TRBJ2-5; no clear D gene. The CDR3 has 13 amino acids. Per germline, CDR1 SGDLS and CDR2 YYNGEE. The CDR3 loop reads CASSSRPQETQYF. For the CDR3, the DNA is TGCGCCAGCAGCTCCCGTCCGCAAGAGACCCAGTACTTC.

Concerning this clonotype: Just one base apart from a much larger clone, this may be a read error. The chain links TRBV7-7 to TRBJ2-2, with D perhaps TRBD1 (6 bases). This CDR3 has 17 amino acids. CDR1 SSHAT and CDR2 FNYEAQ come from the germline V gene (reference sequence). In DNA, the CDR3 is TGTGCTAGCAGCCCCCAGGCAGGACAGAGGGTCACCGGGGAGCTGTTTTTT. Its translation: CASSPQAGQRVTGELFF.

J is TRBJ2-5 and V is TRBV7-2; D gene ambiguous. Germline CDR1 and CDR2: SGHTA and FQGNSA. The ends were cut back, 3 bases at V and 5 bases at J, with 10 bases in the middle. The CDR3 is 13 amino acids. The CDR3 sequence: CASSFSTEETQYF. The CDR3, as DNA: TGTGCCAGCAGCTTTTCGACGGAGGAGACCCAGTACTTC.

This clonotype was seen a single time. The gene calls are TRBV6-5 and TRBJ1-2; D call uncertain. From germline, CDR1 is MNHEY and CDR2 SVGAGI. The CDR3 consists of 13 residues. V lost 4 bases and J 8 bases, leaving 14 bases between the germline ends. The CDR3 DNA sequence: TGTGCCAGCAGTTTACTCGCAAAGGAGGGCTACACCTTC. Translating it yields CASSLLAKEGYTF.

This clonotype was seen only a few times. V usage is TRBV5-6 and J usage is TRBJ1-2, with D hard to call. This CDR3 region has 14 residues. The germline V gene has CDR1 SGHDT and CDR2 YYEEEE. V shed 0 bases and J shed 4 bases, with 10 bases lying between them. DNA for the CDR3: TGTGCCAGCAGCTTGGGGACGGATCCCTATGGCTACACCTTC. Translating it yields CASSLGTDPYGYTF.

This clonotype has more than one count but fewer than ten. V is TRBV7-6 and J is TRBJ2-7; 7 bases line up with TRBD2. The CDR3 is made up of 17 amino acids. With 5 bases clipped from V and 0 bases from J, the junction kept 13 bases outside the gene matches. Germline V lookup: CDR1 SGHVS, CDR2 FNYEAQ. CDR3: CASSTPLRTGGSYEQYF. The CDR3 coding sequence is TGTGCCAGCAGCACCCCCCTTCGAACGGGAGGCTCCTACGAGCAGTACTTC.

This clonotype was recorded a few times. V and J are TRBV7-9 and TRBJ2-6; D gene unclear. The V end was cut by 5 bases, the J end by 3 bases, with 14 bases between. The CDR3 loop spans 16 amino acids. Per the germline V gene, CDR1 is SEHNR and CDR2 is FQNEAQ (reference sequence). CDR3 in amino acids: CASSGRKGSGANVLTF. The CDR3 DNA reads TGTGCCAGCAGCGGTAGGAAGGGCAGTGGGGCCAACGTCCTGACTTTC.

V usage is TRBV9 and J usage is TRBJ1-2; 8 bases line up with TRBD1. From germline, CDR1 is SGDLS and CDR2 YYNGEE. Trimming took 1 base from V and 0 from J; bases not matched to a gene: 5. The CDR3 has 16 residues. The CDR3 DNA reads as TGTGCCAGCAGCGTACACGACAGGGGATCTAACTATGGCTACACCTTC. It specifies CASSVHDRGSNYGYTF.

This CDR3 reads CAISESTEGLFF. The CDR3 bases are TGTGCCATCAGTGAGTCTACGGAAGGACTGTTTTTT. V usage is TRBV10-3 and J usage is TRBJ1-4; D call uncertain. V lost 0 bases, J lost 13 bases, and 9 bases lay in between. This CDR3 region has 12 residues. Germline values: CDR1 ENHRY, CDR2 SYGVKD.

This clonotype was counted only a few times. The V gene is TRBV4-1, the J gene TRBJ1-1; no clear D gene. This CDR3 has 16 residues. Trimming left V 1 base short and J 1 base short, with 13 bases between. From germline, CDR1 is MGHRA and CDR2 YSYEKL. For the CDR3, the DNA is TGCGCCAGCAGCCAAGGGTTCCTGGGCGAGAACACTGAAGCTTTCTTT. This gives the protein CASSQGFLGENTEAFF.

As regards this clonotype: Compared with germline, one end of the junction differs, possibly owing to a read error. The chain links TRBV11-3 to TRBJ1-2; 9 nucleotides agree with TRBD1. Germline CDR1 is SGHNT and CDR2 is YENEEA. The CDR3 has 17 residues. The chain's CDR3 is CVSSPVPGQGSLHGYTF. CDR3 DNA sequence: TGTGTCAGCAGCCCCGTCCCGGGACAGGGTAGTTTGCATGGCTACACCTTC.

This clonotype showed up just a few times. The V gene is TRBV6-2 or TRBV6-3, the J gene TRBJ1-5, with D hard to call. V was pared by 3 bases and J by 0 bases, with 15 bases between. The CDR3 spans 17 residues. The germline gives CDR1 MNHEY, CDR2 SVGEGT. CDR3 protein: CASSYLRTAYSNQPQHF. CDR3 in DNA: TGTGCCAGCAGTTATCTGCGGACGGCGTATAGCAATCAGCCCCAGCATTTT.

This clonotype was seen a handful of times. V gene TRBV7-3 combines with J gene TRBJ1-4; 10 bases line up with TRBD1. V lost 11 bases and J lost 5; bases outside the gene matches: 8. In germline, CDR1 is SGHTA, CDR2 FQGTGA. This CDR3 region has 14 residues. CDR3 loop: CASDRGRKNEKLFF. The CDR3 nucleotides are TGTGCCTCCGACAGGGGGCGGAAGAATGAAAAACTGTTTTTT. The whole variable domain, filled in from reference TRBV7-3 and TRBJ1-4, reads GAGVSQTPSNKVTEKGKYVELRCDPISGHTALYWYRQSLGQGPEFLIYFQGTGAADDSGLPNDRFFAVRPEGSVSTLKIQRTERGDSAVYLCASDRGRKNEKLFFGSGTQLSVL.

The V call is TRBV11-3, the J call TRBJ2-1; no definite D call. Looked up from germline, CDR1 is SGHNT and CDR2 is YENEEA. Between the trimmed V and J ends, which lost 3 bases and 0 bases, there was a span of 9 bases. The CDR3 extends over 15 amino acids. CDR3 in amino acids: CASSFARRSYNEQFF. The CDR3 region has the DNA TGTGCCAGCAGCTTTGCCAGGCGCTCCTACAATGAGCAGTTCTTC.

As to this clonotype: The missing conserved phenylalanine or tryptophan at the end of this CDR3 makes a read error likely. The chain employs TRBV12-3 or TRBV12-4 and TRBJ2-1; D might be TRBD1 or TRBD2, each matching 5 bases. The length of the CDR3 is 14 residues. Deletions cut 6 bases from V and 0 bases from J, with 9 bases between. DNA for the CDR3: TGTGCCAGCAGGGGACGGAGCTCCTACAATGAGCAGTTCTTA. It translates to CASRGRSSYNEQFL.

V is TRBV9 and J is TRBJ1-1; D is undetermined. Germline-derived CDR1 and CDR2 are SGDLS and YYNGEE. Trimming pared 0 bases from V and 5 bases from J, leaving 14 bases between. This CDR3 contains 15 residues. Here the CDR3 DNA reads TGTGCCAGCAGCGTAGGGGTACCGGGGAAAACTGAAGCTTTCTTT. This encodes CASSVGVPGKTEAFF.

This clonotype was seen a handful of times. V gene TRBV28 combines with J gene TRBJ2-5; D is ambiguous. The length of the CDR3 is 14 residues. V dropped 3 bases and J dropped 8 bases, with 16 bases sitting between them. Germline loops: CDR1 MDHEN, CDR2 SYDVKM. The CDR3 coding sequence is TGTGCCAGCAGTTTCTCCTCCGCTGTTGGTACCCAGTACTTC. The encoded protein is CASSFSSAVGTQYF. The whole variable domain, filled in from reference TRBV28 and TRBJ2-5, reads DVKVTQSSRYLVKRTGEKVFLECVQDMDHENMFWYRQDPGLGLRLIYFSYDVKMKEKGDIPEGYSVSREKKERFSLILESASTNQTSMYLCASSFSSAVGTQYFGPGTRLLVL.